These T cell receptor beta chains were read from a single sample in a study of blood T cell repertoires in COVID-19. Sequencing was performed with immunoSEQ multiplex PCR; in TCRdb, only in-frame clones are kept and a portion is missing. The table lists under 250,000 clones, 80% of them singletons, with 4.3% in the top ten. The specimen sequenced was PBMCs or T cells enriched from blood (not recorded which). These receptors all stem from a man aged 25 to 45 with acute COVID-19. CDR3s include the opening cysteine and the closing phenylalanine or tryptophan. Each record gives: D gene, clone size, J gene, V gene, CDR3 DNA, CDR3 protein. D genes are given only for firm matches. Expanded clones get a size class; other rows say once, few or many, or leave the size out.

D: TRBD1
size: once
J: TRBJ1-1
V: TRBV29-1
DNA: TGCAGCGCCCCCAGACAGGGAAACACTGAAGCTTTCTTT
CDR3: CSAPRQGNTEAFF

D: TRBD2
size: -
J: TRBJ2-5
V: TRBV2
DNA: TGTGCCAGCAGTGCAATAGGACTAGCGGGGGGGCAAGAGACCCAGTACTTC
CDR3: CASSAIGLAGGQETQYF

D: -
size: -
J: TRBJ1-2
V: TRBV25-1
DNA: TGTGCCAGCAGGGTCGGGGACTATGGCTACACCTTC
CDR3: CASRVGDYGYTF

D: -
size: -
J: TRBJ1-6
V: TRBV6-1
DNA: TGTGCCAGCAGTGATAACTCACGGTATAATTCACCCCTCCACTTT
CDR3: CASSDNSRYNSPLHF

D: -
size: -
J: TRBJ2-2
V: TRBV18
DNA: TGTGCCAGCTCACCGTCCGGGAAGTCCACCGGGGAGCTGTTTTTT
CDR3: CASSPSGKSTGELFF

D: -
size: -
J: TRBJ1-2
V: TRBV9
DNA: TGTGCCAGCAGCGCCCAAACAAGAGGCTACACCTTC
CDR3: CASSAQTRGYTF

D: TRBD2
size: -
J: TRBJ2-1
V: TRBV29-1
DNA: TGCAGCGTTGAAGGGCTAGCGGGGGAGAGCTCCTACAATGAGCAGTTCTTC
CDR3: CSVEGLAGESSYNEQFF

D: TRBD1
size: once
J: TRBJ1-2
V: TRBV10-3
DNA: TGTGCCATCAATACAGGGGCGCAGGATGGCTACACCTTC
CDR3: CAINTGAQDGYTF

D: TRBD2
size: -
J: TRBJ2-3
V: TRBV19
DNA: TGTGCCAGTTCTCTAGCGGTGGGACTCACAGATACGCAGTATTTT
CDR3: CASSLAVGLTDTQYF

D: -
size: -
J: TRBJ1-1
V: TRBV29-1
DNA: TGCAGCGTTCGGAGACAGGTTGATGAAGCTTTCTTT
CDR3: CSVRRQVDEAFF

D: TRBD2
size: -
J: TRBJ2-5
V: TRBV19
DNA: TGTGCCAGTAGTCCGCGACTAGCGGGGGGGCAGGAGACCCAGTACTTC
CDR3: CASSPRLAGGQETQYF

D: -
size: -
J: TRBJ1-2
V: TRBV18
DNA: TGTGCCAGCTCACCACAGGACTTTAACTATGGCTACACCTTC
CDR3: CASSPQDFNYGYTF

D: -
size: -
J: TRBJ2-1
V: TRBV11-1
DNA: TGTGCCAGCAGCAATTTTGGGGATCAGGGTGAGCAGTTCTTC
CDR3: CASSNFGDQGEQFF

D: -
size: -
J: TRBJ2-7
V: TRBV28
DNA: TGTGCCAGCTCAGGGACACACTCCTACGAGCAGTACTTC
CDR3: CASSGTHSYEQYF

D: -
size: -
J: TRBJ2-7
V: TRBV5-4
DNA: TGTGCCAGCAGCTTGTTACCAGGGGACGAGCAGTACTTC
CDR3: CASSLLPGDEQYF

D: -
size: -
J: TRBJ2-5
V: TRBV5-1
DNA: TGCGCCAGCAGCTTGGGACAGGTTTTTCCGGAGACCCAGTACTTC
CDR3: CASSLGQVFPETQYF

D: -
size: -
J: TRBJ1-1
V: TRBV7-9
DNA: TGTGCCAGCAGCTTATCGGCAGGGGACACTGAAGCTTTCTTT
CDR3: CASSLSAGDTEAFF

D: -
size: -
J: TRBJ1-4
V: TRBV15
DNA: TGTGCCACCAGCAGAGGGTTGGGAGCAACTAATGAAAAACTGTTTTTT
CDR3: CATSRGLGATNEKLFF